This T cell receptor beta chain was sequenced during a study of low-dose radiotherapy and immunotherapy resistance in tumors. Study context: A dose of 1 Gy per fraction every two weeks went to Cohort 2, totaling 13 Gy over 26 weeks. Intravenous cyclophosphamide 200 mg/m2 was given every two weeks, one day before radiation and immunotherapy.

Both TCRalpha and TCRbeta chains were reverse transcribed with V-gene-specific primers. The authors ran around 18 PCR cycles to amplify TCRs with a constant-region primer and V-primer adapter. MiXCR was run by TCRdb on the reads, yielding one entry per CDR3 protein. The profile shows 65,000 to 95,000 distinct CDR3 sequences, around 18% of them singletons. The CDR3 covers 19 residues. V lost 5 bases and J lost 0; bases outside the gene matches: 10. The germline CDR1 and CDR2 sequences are MNHEY and SVGEGT. Described time point: before trial treatment. In regard to this clonotype: The likely explanation is a read error, given a far larger clone one base away.

The sequence was obtained from a male donor with prostate cancer. Sequencing was performed on PBMCs, taken before treatment. V usage is TRBV6-2 or TRBV6-3 and J usage is TRBJ2-1; 13 positions agree with TRBD2. CDR3 DNA sequence: TGTGCCAGCAGTGATCCTGGACTAGCGGGGGTGTTCTCCTACAATGAGCAGTTCTTC. Protein product: CASSDPGLAGVFSYNEQFF.